Sequencing of this T cell receptor beta chain was carried out in a study of cytomegalovirus exposure and HLA in healthy donors. The study, taken as a whole, reports: Some V segments, TRBV6-2 and TRBV6-3 among them, were indistinguishable and were therefore excluded. Previous analysis showed most TCR beta V segments were productive about 87% or about 30% of the time. When analyzed later, a missense DCLRE1C variant was found to be linked to TCR beta V- and J-gene trimming.

Concerning this clone itself: Its antigen remains unidentified. Its ends do not fully match the called genes, so a read error is possible.

The PCR ran on 60 Vbeta and 13 Jbeta primers. Study processing details: A later analysis counted approximately 80 million unique TCR beta chains, 9.5 million to 13 million shared. The table came from immunoSEQ multiplex PCR; TCRdb's copy has only in-frame clones and leaves some out. That table is the source of V, J and clone size, and D and trimming were worked out from the DNA. The data contain 150,000 to 200,000 clones, about three quarters of them singletons. The CDR3 is made up of 14 amino acids. Germline lookup yields CDR1 MDHEN and CDR2 SYDVKM. What was sequenced was PBMCs. The rearrangement uses TRBV28 and TRBJ1-1, with D tentatively TRBD1 (5 bases). This TCR derives from a woman between 55 and 75 years old in good health and CMV-seropositive. The CDR3 DNA sequence: TGTACCAGCAGTTTAGCAGGGAGGGACACTGAAGCTTTCTTT. Protein product: CTSSLAGRDTEAFF.